These 9 T cell receptor beta chains were all obtained from the same sample, sequenced in a study of T cell responses to AZD1222 COVID-19 vaccine. Sequencing was performed with immunoSEQ multiplex PCR; in TCRdb, only in-frame clones are kept and a portion is missing. Found here are about 120,000 clones, 91% of them singletons; the top ten hold roughly 4.5%. Sequenced here: peripheral blood, sampled on day 0 of AZD1222 vaccination. The origin of the receptors is an adult in good health.

The chain links TRBV5-5 to TRBJ2-7; 10 bases are shared with TRBD1. Germline CDR1 and CDR2: SGHKS and YYEKEE (reference sequence). Losses at the gene ends were 2 bases for V and 3 bases for J; bases not matched to a gene: 8. The CDR3 totals 16 residues. The CDR3 nucleotides are TGTGCCAGCAGCTTATCCGGGACAGGGGAGCTCTACGAGCAGTACTTC. Its translation is CASSLSGTGELYEQYF.

The chain is built from TRBV7-2 and TRBJ1-5; a weak D match, TRBD1 (6 bases). The CDR3 consists of 16 residues. Germline V gene data show CDR1 as SGHTA and CDR2 as FQGNSA. V lost 5 bases and J 0 bases, leaving 14 bases between the germline ends. The CDR3 nucleotides read TGTGCCAGCAGCCCGGGGGGGGGCTTTAGCAATCAGCCCCAGCATTTT. Protein: CASSPGGGFSNQPQHF.

For the CDR3, the DNA is TGCGCCAGCAGCTTGGCCAGGGGCAGCTCCTACGAGCAGTACTTC. Protein sequence: CASSLARGSSYEQYF. This chain connects TRBV5-1 to TRBJ2-7, with D possibly TRBD1 on 6 matching bases. The CDR3 length is 15 residues. V was shortened by 0 bases and J by 0 bases, with 10 bases between the two germline ends. Per germline, CDR1 SGHRS and CDR2 YFSETQ.

The genes are TRBV7-9 and TRBJ2-7, with a possible D match to TRBD2 (7 bases). From germline, CDR1 is SEHNR and CDR2 FQNEAQ (reference sequence). CDR3 length: 16 residues. V was shortened by 7 bases and J by 3 bases, with 22 bases between the two germline ends. The CDR3 here is CASTPKGGASIYEQYF. CDR3 DNA sequence: TGTGCCAGCACTCCTAAGGGGGGGGCATCCATCTACGAGCAGTACTTC.

Here the CDR3 reads CATPGQGLTGELFF. The CDR3 DNA reads as TGTGCCACCCCGGGACAGGGGTTGACCGGGGAGCTGTTTTTT. This sequence joins TRBV7-2 and TRBJ2-2; 10 bases align to TRBD1. There are 14 residues in the CDR3. Trimming took 10 bases from V and 5 from J; bases not matched to a gene: 7. CDR1 and CDR2 from the germline V gene are SGHTA and FQGNSA.

This chain links TRBV9 with TRBJ1-1; a possible D gene is TRBD1 (6 bases). V was trimmed by 3 bases and J by 2 bases, leaving 17 bases between them. The CDR3 is made up of 16 amino acids. The germline CDR1 and CDR2 sequences are SGDLS and YYNGEE. The CDR3 nucleotides read TGTGCCAGCAGCGGTAAACAGGGCGTGGGAAACACTGAAGCTTTCTTT. Translated: CASSGKQGVGNTEAFF.

This chain joins TRBV27 and TRBJ1-1; D is uncertain. V shed 3 bases and J shed 1 base, with 9 bases lying between them. The V gene's germline CDR1 is MNHEY and CDR2 SMNVEV (reference sequence). The CDR3 is 14 residues long. CDR3 nucleotides: TGTGCCAGCAGTTTTGGACTGCAGAACACTGAAGCTTTCTTT. Protein sequence: CASSFGLQNTEAFF.

This clone showed up just a few times. This chain links TRBV15 with TRBJ2-7; either TRBD1 or TRBD2 may supply D (6 bases each). Germline-derived CDR1 and CDR2 are LNHNV and YYDKDF (reference sequence). The V gene lost 0 bases and the J gene lost 7 bases, with 16 bases spanning the gap. The CDR3 extends over 15 amino acids. The CDR3 loop is CATSRDYEGGGEQYF. The CDR3 DNA reads TGTGCCACCAGCAGAGATTACGAGGGGGGCGGGGAGCAGTACTTC.

Notes on this clone: A junction boundary mismatches the germline segment, possibly from a read error. This chain joins TRBV14 and TRBJ2-3, with 9 bases fitting TRBD2. CDR3 length: 15 amino acids. Germline-derived CDR1 and CDR2 are SGHDN and FVKESK. The CDR3 DNA is TGTGCCAGCAGCGTCCAGCGGGGGGTCACAGATACACAGTATTTT. Translating it yields CASSVQRGVTDTQYF.